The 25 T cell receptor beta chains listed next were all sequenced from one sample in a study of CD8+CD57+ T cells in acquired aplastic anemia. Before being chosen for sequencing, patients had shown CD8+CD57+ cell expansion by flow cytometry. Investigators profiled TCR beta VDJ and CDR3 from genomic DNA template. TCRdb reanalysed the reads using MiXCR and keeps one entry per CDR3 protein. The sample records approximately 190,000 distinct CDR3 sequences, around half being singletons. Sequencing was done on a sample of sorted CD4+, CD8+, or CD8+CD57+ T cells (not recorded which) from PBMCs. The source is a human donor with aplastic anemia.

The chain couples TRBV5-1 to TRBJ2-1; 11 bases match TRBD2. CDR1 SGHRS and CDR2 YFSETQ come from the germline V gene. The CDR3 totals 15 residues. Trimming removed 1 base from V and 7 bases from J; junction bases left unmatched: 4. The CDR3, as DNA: TGCGCCAGCAGCTTGACTAGCGGGAGTAGGAATGAGCAGTTCTTC. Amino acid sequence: CASSLTSGSRNEQFF.

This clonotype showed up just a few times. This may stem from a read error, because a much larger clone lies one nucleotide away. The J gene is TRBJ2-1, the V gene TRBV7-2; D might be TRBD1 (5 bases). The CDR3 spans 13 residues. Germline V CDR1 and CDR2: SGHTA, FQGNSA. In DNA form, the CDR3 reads TGTGCCTGCAGCCTTCGGACCCCAGGGGAGCAGTTCTTC. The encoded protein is CACSLRTPGEQFF.

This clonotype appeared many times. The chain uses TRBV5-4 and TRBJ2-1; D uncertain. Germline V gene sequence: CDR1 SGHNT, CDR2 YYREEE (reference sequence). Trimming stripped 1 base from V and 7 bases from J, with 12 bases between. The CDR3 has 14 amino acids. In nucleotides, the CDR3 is TGTGCCAGCAGCTTGCGGGCGTTCGGAAATGAGCAGTTCTTC. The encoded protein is CASSLRAFGNEQFF.

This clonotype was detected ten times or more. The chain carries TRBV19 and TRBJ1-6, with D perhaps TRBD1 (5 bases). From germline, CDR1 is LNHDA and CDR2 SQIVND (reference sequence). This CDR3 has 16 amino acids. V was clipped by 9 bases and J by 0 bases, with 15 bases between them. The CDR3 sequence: CASQDLGASYNSPLHF. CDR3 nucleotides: TGTGCCAGCCAAGACTTAGGGGCCTCCTATAATTCACCCCTCCACTTT.

CDR3 sequence (DNA): TGTGCCAGCAGCGCCCGGGGGACGGACTATGGCTACACCTTC. Protein sequence: CASSARGTDYGYTF. The chain employs TRBV9 and TRBJ1-2; D is possibly TRBD1 (5 bases). From germline, CDR1 is SGDLS and CDR2 YYNGEE. The CDR3 runs to 14 residues. The germline V and J ends were trimmed by 3 bases and 3 bases, with 12 bases remaining between them.

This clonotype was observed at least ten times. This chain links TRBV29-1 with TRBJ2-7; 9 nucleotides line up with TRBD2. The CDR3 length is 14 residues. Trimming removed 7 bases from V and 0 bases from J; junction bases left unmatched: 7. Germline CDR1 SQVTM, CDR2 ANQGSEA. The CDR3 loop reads CSALGLASSYEQYF. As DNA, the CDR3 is TGCAGCGCCCTTGGACTAGCGAGCTCCTACGAGCAGTACTTC.

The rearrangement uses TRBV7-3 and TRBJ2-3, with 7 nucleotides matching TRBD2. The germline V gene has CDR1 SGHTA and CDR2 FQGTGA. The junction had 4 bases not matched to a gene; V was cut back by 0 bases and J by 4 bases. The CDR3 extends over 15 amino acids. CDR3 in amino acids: CASSLTPAGADTQYF. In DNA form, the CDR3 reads TGTGCCAGCAGCTTAACTCCCGCGGGAGCAGATACGCAGTATTTT. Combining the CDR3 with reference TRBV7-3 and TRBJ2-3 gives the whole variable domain GAGVSQTPSNKVTEKGKYVELRCDPISGHTALYWYRQSLGQGPEFLIYFQGTGAADDSGLPNDRFFAVRPEGSVSTLKIQRTERGDSAVYLCASSLTPAGADTQYFGPGTRLTVL.

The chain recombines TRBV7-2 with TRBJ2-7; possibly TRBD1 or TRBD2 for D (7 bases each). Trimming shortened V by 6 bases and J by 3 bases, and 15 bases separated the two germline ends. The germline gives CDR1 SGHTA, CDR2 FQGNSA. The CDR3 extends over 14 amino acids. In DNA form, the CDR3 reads TGTGCCAGCAGTTTCGACAGGGACTACTACGAGCAGTACTTC. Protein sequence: CASSFDRDYYEQYF.

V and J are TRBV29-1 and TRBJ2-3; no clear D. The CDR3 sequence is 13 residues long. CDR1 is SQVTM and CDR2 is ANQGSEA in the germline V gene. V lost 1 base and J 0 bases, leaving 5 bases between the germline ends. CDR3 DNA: TGCAGCGTTGAAGGGCAGAGCACAGATACGCAGTATTTT. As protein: CSVEGQSTDTQYF.

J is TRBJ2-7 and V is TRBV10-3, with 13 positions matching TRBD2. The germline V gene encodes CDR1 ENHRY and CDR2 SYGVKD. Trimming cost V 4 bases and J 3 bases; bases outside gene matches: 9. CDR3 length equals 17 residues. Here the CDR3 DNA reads TGTGCCATCAGTGCAAGTCAGGGACTAGCGGGGTACTACGAGCAGTACTTC. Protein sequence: CAISASQGLAGYYEQYF.

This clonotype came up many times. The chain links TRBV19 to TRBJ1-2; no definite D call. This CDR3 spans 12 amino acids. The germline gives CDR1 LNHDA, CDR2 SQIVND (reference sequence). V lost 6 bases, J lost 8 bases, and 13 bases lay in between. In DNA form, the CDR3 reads TGTGCCAGTAGGCAGGACCGCTACGGCTACACCTTC. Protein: CASRQDRYGYTF.

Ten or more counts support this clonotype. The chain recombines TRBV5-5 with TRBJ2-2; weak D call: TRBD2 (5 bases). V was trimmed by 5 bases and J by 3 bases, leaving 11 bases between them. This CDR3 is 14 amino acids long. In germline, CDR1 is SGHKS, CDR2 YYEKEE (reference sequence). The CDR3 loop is CASSVGADTGELFF. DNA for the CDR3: TGTGCCAGCAGTGTGGGAGCGGACACCGGGGAGCTGTTTTTT.

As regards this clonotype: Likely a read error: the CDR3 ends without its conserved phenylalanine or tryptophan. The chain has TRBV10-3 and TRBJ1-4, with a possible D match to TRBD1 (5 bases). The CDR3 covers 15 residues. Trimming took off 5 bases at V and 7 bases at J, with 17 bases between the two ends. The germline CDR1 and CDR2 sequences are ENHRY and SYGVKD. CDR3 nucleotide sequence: TGTGCCATCAGTAGGACCGGGACGGGGAGTGAAAAACTGTTTATT. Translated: CAISRTGTGSEKLFI.

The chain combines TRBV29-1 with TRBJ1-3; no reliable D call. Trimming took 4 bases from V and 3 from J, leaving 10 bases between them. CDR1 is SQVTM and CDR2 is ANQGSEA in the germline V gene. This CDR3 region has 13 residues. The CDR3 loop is CSVVGQHGNTIYF. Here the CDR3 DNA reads TGCAGCGTTGTAGGTCAGCATGGAAACACCATATATTTT. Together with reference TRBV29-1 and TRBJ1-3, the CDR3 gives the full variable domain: SAVISQKPSRDICQRGTSLTIQCQVDSQVTMMFWYRQQPGQSLTLIATANQGSEATYESGFVIDKFPISRPNLTFSTLTVSNMSPEDSSIYLCSVVGQHGNTIYFGEGSWLTVV.

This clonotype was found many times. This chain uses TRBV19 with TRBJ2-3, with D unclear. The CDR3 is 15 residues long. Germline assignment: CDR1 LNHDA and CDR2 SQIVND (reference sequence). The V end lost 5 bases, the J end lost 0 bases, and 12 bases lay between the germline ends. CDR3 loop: CASSDTGRSTDTQYF. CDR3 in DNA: TGTGCCAGTAGTGATACCGGACGGAGCACAGATACGCAGTATTTT.

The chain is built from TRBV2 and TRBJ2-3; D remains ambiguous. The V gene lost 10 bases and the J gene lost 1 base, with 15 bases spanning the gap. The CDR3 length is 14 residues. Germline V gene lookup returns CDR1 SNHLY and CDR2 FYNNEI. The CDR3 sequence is CATLRGSGTDTQYF. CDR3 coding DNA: TGTGCCACCCTCAGAGGCAGCGGCACAGATACGCAGTATTTT.

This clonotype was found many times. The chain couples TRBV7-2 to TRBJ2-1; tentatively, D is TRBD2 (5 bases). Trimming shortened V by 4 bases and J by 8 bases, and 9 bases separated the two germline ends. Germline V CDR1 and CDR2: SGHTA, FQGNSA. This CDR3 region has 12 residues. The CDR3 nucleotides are TGTGCCAGCAGCTCCATAGCGTATGAGCAGTTCTTC. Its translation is CASSSIAYEQFF. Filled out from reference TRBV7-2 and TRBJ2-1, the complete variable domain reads GAGVSQSPSNKVTEKGKDVELRCDPISGHTALYWYRQSLGQGLEFLIYFQGNSAPDKSGLPSDRFSAERTGGSVSTLTIQRTQQEDSAVYLCASSSIAYEQFFGPGTRLTVL.

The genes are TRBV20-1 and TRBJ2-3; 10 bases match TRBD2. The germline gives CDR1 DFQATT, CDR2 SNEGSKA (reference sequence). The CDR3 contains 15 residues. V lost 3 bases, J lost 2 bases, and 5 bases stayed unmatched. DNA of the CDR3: TGCAGTGCTAGTCCCCTAGCGGGAGCCACAGATACGCAGTATTTT. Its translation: CSASPLAGATDTQYF.

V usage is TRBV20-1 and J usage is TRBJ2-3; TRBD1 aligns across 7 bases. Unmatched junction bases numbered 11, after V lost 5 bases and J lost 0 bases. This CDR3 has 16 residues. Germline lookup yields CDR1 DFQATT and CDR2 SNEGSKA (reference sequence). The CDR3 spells CSASPIRDSSTDTQYF. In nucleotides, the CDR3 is TGCAGTGCTTCCCCAATCCGGGACAGTAGCACAGATACGCAGTATTTT.

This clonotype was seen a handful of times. CDR3 bases: TGTGCCACCAGAGACCACATGAACACTGAAGCTTTCTTT. Protein sequence: CATRDHMNTEAFF. This chain uses TRBV24-1 with TRBJ1-1; D not certain. CDR1 and CDR2 (germline): KGHDR, SFDVKD. The V end was cut by 7 bases, the J end by 0 bases, with 8 bases between. The CDR3 has 13 residues.

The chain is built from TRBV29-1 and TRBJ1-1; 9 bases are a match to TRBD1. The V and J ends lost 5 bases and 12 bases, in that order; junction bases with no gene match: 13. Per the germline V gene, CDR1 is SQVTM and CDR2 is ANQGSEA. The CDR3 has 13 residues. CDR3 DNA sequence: TGCAGCGTTAGGCGGGACAGGGCGAGTGAGTCTTTCTTT. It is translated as CSVRRDRASESFF.

In DNA form, the CDR3 reads TGTGCCACCAGTGGTAACGGGACACAGCCCCTCCACTTT. Translated: CATSGNGTQPLHF. The chain has TRBV24-1 and TRBJ1-6; a possible D gene is TRBD1 (6 bases). Germline-derived CDR1 and CDR2 are KGHDR and SFDVKD. This CDR3 has 13 amino acids. V lost 5 bases to trimming and J lost 13 bases, with 14 bases between them.

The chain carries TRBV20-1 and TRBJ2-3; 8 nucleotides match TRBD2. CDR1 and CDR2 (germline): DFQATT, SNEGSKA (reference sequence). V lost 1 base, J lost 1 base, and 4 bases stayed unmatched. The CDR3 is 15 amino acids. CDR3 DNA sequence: TGCAGTGCTAGAGGGGCTAGCGGGCGCACAGATACGCAGTATTTT. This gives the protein CSARGASGRTDTQYF.

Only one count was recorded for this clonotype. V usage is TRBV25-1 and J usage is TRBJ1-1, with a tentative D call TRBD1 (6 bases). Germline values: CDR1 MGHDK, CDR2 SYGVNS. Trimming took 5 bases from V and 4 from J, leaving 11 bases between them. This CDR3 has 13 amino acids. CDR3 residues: CASSSVGATEAFF. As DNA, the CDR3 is TGTGCCAGCAGTTCGGTGGGGGCCACTGAAGCTTTCTTT.

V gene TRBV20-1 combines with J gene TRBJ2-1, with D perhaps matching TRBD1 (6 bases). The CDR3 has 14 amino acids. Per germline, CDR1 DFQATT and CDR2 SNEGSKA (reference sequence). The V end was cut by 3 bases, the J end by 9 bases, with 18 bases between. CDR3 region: CSASASGDYVEQFF. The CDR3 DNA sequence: TGCAGTGCTAGTGCGTCAGGGGATTATGTTGAGCAGTTCTTC.